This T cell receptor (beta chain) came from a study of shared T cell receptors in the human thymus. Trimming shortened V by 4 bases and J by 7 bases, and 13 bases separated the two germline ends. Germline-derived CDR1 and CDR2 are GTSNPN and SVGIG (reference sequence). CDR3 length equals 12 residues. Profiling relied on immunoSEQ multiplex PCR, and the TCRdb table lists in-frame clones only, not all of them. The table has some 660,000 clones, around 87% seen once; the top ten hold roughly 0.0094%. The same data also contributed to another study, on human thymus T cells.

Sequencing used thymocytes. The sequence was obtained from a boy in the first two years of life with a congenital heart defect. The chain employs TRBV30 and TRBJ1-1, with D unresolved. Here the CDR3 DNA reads TGTGCCTGGAAGCTCGGGATCCTTGAAGCTTTCTTT. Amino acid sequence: CAWKLGILEAFF.